The 6 T cell receptor beta chains below all came from one sample that was sequenced in a study of identical twins. TCRdb processed the 5' RACE reads anew with MiXCR; each CDR3 protein has one entry. There are 410,000 or so distinct CDR3 sequences in the sample; 18% occur only once, and around 12% lies in the top ten. The sequenced sample was naive T cells sorted from blood. The source is a man in his fifties in good health.

V gene TRBV11-2 combines with J gene TRBJ2-5; D not certain. The CDR3 has 14 amino acids. V was trimmed by 5 bases and J by 0 bases, leaving 10 bases between them. Germline CDR1 and CDR2: SGHAT and FQNNGV. The CDR3 sequence: CASSPDTYQETQYF. The CDR3 DNA is TGTGCCAGCAGCCCAGACACGTACCAAGAGACCCAGTACTTC.

In DNA, the CDR3 is TGTGCCAGCAGACCTGCAAGGGCCGACACCGGGGAGCTGTTTTTT. This translates into CASRPARADTGELFF. V is TRBV6-2 or TRBV6-3 and J is TRBJ2-2; D is undetermined. This CDR3 is built from 15 residues. V was trimmed by 6 bases and J by 3 bases, leaving 14 bases between them. Looked up from germline, CDR1 is MNHEY and CDR2 is SVGEGT.

This clonotype was detected many times. The rearrangement links TRBV6-2 or TRBV6-3 to TRBJ2-4; D is uncertain. Germline assignment: CDR1 MNHEY and CDR2 SVGEGT. Trimming took off 3 bases at V and 0 bases at J, with 12 bases between the two ends. The CDR3 runs 16 residues. CDR3: CASSYVETLAKNIQYF. CDR3 bases: TGTGCCAGCAGTTATGTGGAAACCCTAGCCAAAAACATTCAGTACTTC.

CDR3 region: CASSPFGGESYGYTF. The CDR3 DNA reads as TGCGCCAGCAGCCCTTTTGGGGGGGAGAGTTATGGCTACACCTTC. The chain employs TRBV5-1 and TRBJ1-2; maybe TRBD1 (5 bases). V was cut by 4 bases and J by 5 bases, with 18 bases left in between. Germline loops: CDR1 SGHRS, CDR2 YFSETQ. CDR3 length: 15 amino acids.

This clonotype was counted many times. CDR3 region: CASRILAGGGDEQFF. CDR3 DNA: TGTGCCAGCAGGATCCTAGCGGGAGGTGGTGATGAGCAGTTCTTC. The chain links TRBV12-3 or TRBV12-4 to TRBJ2-1; 11 nucleotides agree with TRBD2. Germline trimming cut 6 bases from V and 8 bases from J; bases unmatched to any gene: 9. The CDR3 covers 15 residues.

This chain connects TRBV6-2 or TRBV6-3 to TRBJ2-2; no clear D. The CDR3 is made up of 13 amino acids. Germline-derived CDR1 and CDR2 are MNHEY and SVGEGT. V shed 3 bases and J shed 5 bases, with 7 bases lying between them. The CDR3 DNA is TGTGCCAGCAGTTATAAAGTGACCGGGGAGCTGTTTTTT. It translates to CASSYKVTGELFF.